In this sample, the clone carrying this T cell receptor (beta chain) turned up once. CDR3 length: 15 residues. Germline-derived CDR1 and CDR2 are SGHRS and YFSETQ. Between the trimmed V and J ends, which lost 4 bases and 2 bases, there was a span of 14 bases. The data were produced by immunoSEQ multiplex PCR, yet TCRdb's version contains in-frame clones alone and is incomplete. The data contain 60,000 to 75,000 clones, about 90% of them singletons. These data originate in a study of T cell changes during pregnancy in multiple sclerosis. The specimen comprised peripheral blood, sampled after pregnancy. The chain carries TRBV5-1 and TRBJ2-3; D not resolved. The sequence came from a female donor with multiple sclerosis, enrolled in a pregnancy study. The CDR3 nucleotides read TGCGCCAGCAGCCGAGGAATCCCAACCACAGATACGCAGTATTTT. This gives the protein CASSRGIPTTDTQYF.